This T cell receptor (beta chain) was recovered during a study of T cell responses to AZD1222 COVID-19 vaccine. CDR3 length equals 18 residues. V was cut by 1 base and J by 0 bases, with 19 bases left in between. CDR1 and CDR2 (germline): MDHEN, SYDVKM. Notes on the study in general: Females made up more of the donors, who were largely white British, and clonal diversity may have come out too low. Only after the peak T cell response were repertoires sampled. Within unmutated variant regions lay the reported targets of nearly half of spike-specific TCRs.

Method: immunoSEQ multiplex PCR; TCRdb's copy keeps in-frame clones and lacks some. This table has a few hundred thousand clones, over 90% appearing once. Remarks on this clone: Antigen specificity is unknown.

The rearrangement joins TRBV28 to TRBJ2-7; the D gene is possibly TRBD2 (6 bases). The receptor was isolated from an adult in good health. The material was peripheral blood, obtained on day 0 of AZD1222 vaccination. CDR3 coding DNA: TGTGCCAGCAGTTTATCCTCTTTTGGAGCGGGCCTCTCCTACGAGCAGTACTTC. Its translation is CASSLSSFGAGLSYEQYF.